The 31 T cell receptor beta chains in this list originate from one sample, sequenced in a study of shared clonotypes between healthy human individuals. Clones were sequenced by immunoSEQ multiplex PCR, and TCRdb holds only the in-frame ones, with some missing. Seen here are under 750,000 clones, 55% to 80% observed once, and the top ten hold more than 1.5%. Sequenced input: memory CD4+ T cells sorted from blood. Described subset: CD45RA-negative fraction. All receptors come from a woman aged 25 to 45 in good health.

This chain joins TRBV2 and TRBJ2-1; D perhaps matches TRBD2 (5 bases). The V end lost 2 bases, the J end lost 9 bases, and 8 bases lay between the germline ends. CDR1 and CDR2 from the germline V gene are SNHLY and FYNNEI. The CDR3 has 12 amino acids. The CDR3 nucleotides are TGTGCCAGCAGTGAACTAGCTGTTGAGCAGTTCTTC. Translating it yields CASSELAVEQFF. Full variable domain (outside the CDR3, taken from reference TRBV2 and TRBJ2-1): EPEVTQTPSHQVTQMGQEVILRCVPISNHLYFYWYRQILGQKVEFLVSFYNNEISEKSEIFDDQFSVERPDGSNFTLKIRSTKLEDSAMYFCASSELAVEQFFGPGTRLTVL.

The chain employs TRBV18 and TRBJ1-5, with 9 bases lining up with TRBD1. CDR1 is KGHSH, CDR2 LQKENI, per germline. The CDR3 loop spans 15 amino acids. V trimming: 6 bases; J trimming: 5 bases; junction bases outside the gene matches: 8. The DNA of the CDR3 is TGTGCCAGCTCGCTGGGACAGGGTGTGGATCAGCCCCAGCATTTT. This sequence encodes CASSLGQGVDQPQHF. Together with reference TRBV18 and TRBJ1-5, the CDR3 gives the full variable domain: NAGVMQNPRHLVRRRGQEARLRCSPMKGHSHVYWYRQLPEEGLKFMVYLQKENIIDESGMPKERFSAEFPKEGPSILRIQQVVRGDSAAYFCASSLGQGVDQPQHFGDGTRLSIL.

The chain recombines TRBV7-9 with TRBJ2-2; TRBD1 matches at 7 bases. This CDR3 has 15 amino acids. Germline V gene lookup returns CDR1 SEHNR and CDR2 FQNEAQ (reference sequence). With 1 base clipped from V and 4 bases from J, the junction kept 3 bases outside the gene matches. The CDR3 bases are TGTGCCAGCAGCTTAGGGGACAGACCCACCGGGGAGCTGTTTTTT. Its protein is CASSLGDRPTGELFF.

This clone was counted ten times or more. The rearrangement links TRBV28 to TRBJ2-1; tentative D call: TRBD2 (6 bases). V was cut by 2 bases and J by 0 bases, with 23 bases left in between. Germline CDR1 MDHEN, CDR2 SYDVKM. This CDR3 contains 20 residues. CDR3 bases: TGTGCCAGCAGTTTACCTCTCTCGTCGCTGGCGGGACGCTCCTACAATGAGCAGTTCTTC. Its protein product is CASSLPLSSLAGRSYNEQFF.

The chain uses TRBV19 and TRBJ2-7; perhaps TRBD1 as D (5 bases). V was clipped by 7 bases and J by 2 bases, with 9 bases between them. This CDR3 contains 12 residues. CDR1 and CDR2 (germline): LNHDA, SQIVND (reference sequence). CDR3: CASTDSTYEQYF. The CDR3, as DNA: TGTGCCAGTACCGACAGCACCTACGAGCAGTACTTC.

This clone was seen a single time. The chain combines TRBV10-2 with TRBJ1-2; D ambiguous. Trimming pared 0 bases from V and 13 bases from J, leaving 15 bases between. This CDR3 has 13 amino acids. Per germline, CDR1 WSHSY and CDR2 SAAADI. CDR3 loop: CASSESGLLVPTF. The CDR3 DNA is TGCGCCAGCAGTGAGTCGGGCCTTTTAGTTCCCACCTTC.

The rearrangement uses TRBV18 and TRBJ1-4, with a possible D match to TRBD1 (5 bases). Trimming shortened V by 4 bases and J by 0 bases, and 9 bases separated the two germline ends. Germline loops: CDR1 KGHSH, CDR2 LQKENI. CDR3 size: 15 residues. The CDR3 loop is CASSLGGTTNEKLFF. The DNA of the CDR3 is TGTGCCAGCTCACTCGGGGGTACAACTAATGAAAAACTGTTTTTT.

The genes are TRBV18 and TRBJ2-7, with 7 nucleotides matching TRBD1. Unmatched junction bases numbered 5, after V lost 6 bases and J lost 6 bases. This CDR3 has 12 amino acids. Germline V CDR1 and CDR2: KGHSH, LQKENI. The CDR3 here is CASSLDRVEQYF. The DNA of the CDR3 is TGTGCCAGCTCCCTTGACAGGGTCGAGCAGTACTTC.

This clone was recorded only once. The V and J genes are TRBV18 and TRBJ2-2; no clear D. The V end was cut by 4 bases, the J end by 3 bases, with 12 bases between. The germline V gene has CDR1 KGHSH and CDR2 LQKENI. CDR3 size: 15 residues. The CDR3 DNA reads TGTGCCAGCTCACGAGCGTCGAGGCACACCGGGGAGCTGTTTTTT. Protein sequence: CASSRASRHTGELFF.

The gene calls are TRBV19 and TRBJ1-4; D ambiguous. With 7 bases removed from V and 5 bases from J, the gap between germline ends came to 14 bases. CDR1 is LNHDA, CDR2 SQIVND, per germline (reference sequence). There are 14 residues in the CDR3. The DNA of the CDR3 is TGTGCCAGTACTCTACCGAGGTTCAATGAAAAACTGTTTTTT. This sequence encodes CASTLPRFNEKLFF.

The V and J genes are TRBV4-1 and TRBJ2-7; no firm D call. CDR1 is MGHRA, CDR2 YSYEKL, per germline. The CDR3 has 16 residues. Trimming left V 0 bases short and J 6 bases short, with 18 bases between. The CDR3 loop is CASSQEGRRMHGEQYF. DNA for the CDR3: TGCGCCAGCAGCCAAGAAGGACGGAGAATGCACGGCGAGCAGTACTTC.

This chain connects TRBV6-1 to TRBJ1-5; possible D gene TRBD1, 6 bases. The CDR3 sequence is 15 residues long. The V gene lost 6 bases and the J gene lost 3 bases, with 15 bases spanning the gap. Germline V gives CDR1 MNHNS, CDR2 SASEGT. CDR3 DNA sequence: TGTGCCAGCAGAGTACAGGGAGCCGCCAATCAGCCCCAGCATTTT. Its protein product is CASRVQGAANQPQHF.

The V call is TRBV27, the J call TRBJ2-4, with D uncertain. CDR1 is MNHEY, CDR2 SMNVEV, per germline (reference sequence). The V gene lost 3 bases and the J gene lost 8 bases, with 17 bases spanning the gap. This CDR3 spans 15 amino acids. CDR3 DNA sequence: TGTGCCAGCAGTTTTCGCCCCCTCGGCGACGACATTCAGTACTTC. This encodes CASSFRPLGDDIQYF.

Concerning this clone: The sample has other DNA sequences that encode this CDR3 too. V is TRBV7-8 and J is TRBJ2-7; the D is unclear. CDR3 length equals 11 residues. The germline V and J ends were trimmed by 2 bases and 4 bases, with 3 bases remaining between them. From germline, CDR1 is SGHVS and CDR2 FQNEAQ. The CDR3 nucleotides read TGTGCCAGCAGCTTAAGTTACGAGCAGTACTTC. The encoded protein is CASSLSYEQYF.

The rearrangement links TRBV6-5 to TRBJ2-3; D is uncertain. Germline values: CDR1 MNHEY, CDR2 SVGAGI. Trimming cost V 3 bases and J 6 bases, with 10 bases left between them. The CDR3 runs to 13 residues. The CDR3 loop reads CASSYIVGDTQYF. CDR3 in DNA: TGTGCCAGCAGTTATATTGTGGGGGATACGCAGTATTTT.

This clone was detected only a few times. V gene TRBV30 combines with J gene TRBJ2-7, with TRBD2 identical over 7 bases. CDR3 size: 12 residues. Germline values: CDR1 GTSNPN, CDR2 SVGIG (reference sequence). The CDR3 region is CAFGDYAYEQYF. The CDR3 DNA sequence: TGTGCTTTTGGGGACTACGCCTACGAGCAGTACTTC.

This clone appeared a few times. This chain uses TRBV27 with TRBJ2-1; TRBD2 matches 10 bases. The germline V gene has CDR1 MNHEY and CDR2 SMNVEV (reference sequence). The J segment lost 0 bases and the V segment lost 3 bases, leaving 11 bases of the junction unmatched. CDR3 size: 19 residues. CDR3 nucleotides: TGTGCCAGCAGTTTTTCTGCTAGCGGGGGAGGGGGCTCCTACAATGAGCAGTTCTTC. Translating gives CASSFSASGGGGSYNEQFF.

The V and J genes are TRBV27 and TRBJ1-5; 7 nucleotides agree with TRBD1. The germline V gene encodes CDR1 MNHEY and CDR2 SMNVEV (reference sequence). The CDR3 has 13 residues. V was clipped by 5 bases and J by 9 bases; unmatched bases: 7. In nucleotides, the CDR3 is TGTGCCAGCAGTGCCGATACAGGGGCGCCCCAGCATTTT. This sequence encodes CASSADTGAPQHF.

This clone was seen ten or more times. The chain uses TRBV5-4 and TRBJ2-3, with 7 nucleotides matching TRBD2. Germline V CDR1 and CDR2: SGHNT, YYREEE (reference sequence). CDR3 size: 13 residues. V was clipped by 5 bases and J by 4 bases; unmatched bases: 4. CDR3 loop: CASRAGVSDTQYF. In DNA, the CDR3 is TGTGCCAGCAGGGCGGGAGTCTCAGATACGCAGTATTTT.

The gene calls are TRBV28 and TRBJ2-7, with D unclear. Trimming removed 6 bases from V and 3 bases from J, with 12 bases in between. The CDR3 is 13 amino acids. Germline lookup yields CDR1 MDHEN and CDR2 SYDVKM. CDR3 sequence (DNA): TGTGCCAGCAGCTTTGGCGGATTCTACGAGCAGTACTTC. Protein sequence: CASSFGGFYEQYF.

The genes are TRBV6-5 and TRBJ1-5, with 7 bases matching TRBD1. CDR3 length: 15 residues. CDR1 MNHEY and CDR2 SVGAGI come from the germline V gene. V lost 7 bases to trimming and J lost 4 bases; unmatched junction nucleotides: 10. CDR3 nucleotide sequence: TGTGCCAGCAACGACCGGGACAGCAGAAATCAGCCCCAGCATTTT. Residues: CASNDRDSRNQPQHF.

This chain connects TRBV6-6 to TRBJ2-5; D not resolved. The V end was cut by 6 bases, the J end by 3 bases, with 5 bases between. CDR3 length: 11 residues. Germline V gene data show CDR1 as MNHNY and CDR2 as SVGAGI (reference sequence). CDR3 region: CASRVKETQYF. CDR3 DNA: TGTGCCAGCAGGGTGAAAGAGACCCAGTACTTC.

Comment on this clone: In the same sample, other DNA sequences code for this CDR3. This chain links TRBV5-6 with TRBJ1-3; D not certain. From germline, CDR1 is SGHDT and CDR2 YYEEEE. The V and J ends lost 0 bases and 0 bases respectively, with 7 bases between them. This CDR3 has 15 residues. For the CDR3, the DNA is TGTGCCAGCAGCTTGGTGGGAGGCTCTGGAAACACCATATATTTT. It is translated as CASSLVGGSGNTIYF.

The CDR3 nucleotides are TGTGCCAGCAGCTTAGCGTTATTAGGGCGGGAGGGAGGTTACGAGCAGTACTTC. It translates to CASSLALLGREGGYEQYF. The chain uses TRBV7-7 and TRBJ2-7; 9 bases agree with TRBD2. The CDR3 is made up of 18 amino acids. Germline loops: CDR1 SSHAT, CDR2 FNYEAQ (reference sequence). Unmatched junction bases numbered 13, after V lost 0 bases and J lost 4 bases.

V gene TRBV5-1 combines with J gene TRBJ2-7; 8 bases agree with TRBD2. Per germline, CDR1 SGHRS and CDR2 YFSETQ. The CDR3 consists of 15 residues. Trimming cost V 0 bases and J 2 bases; bases outside gene matches: 4. CDR3 DNA: TGCGCCAGCAGCTTGGAAGGACTAGCAACCTACGAGCAGTACTTC. Translated: CASSLEGLATYEQYF.

The rearrangement uses TRBV2 and TRBJ1-5; D possibly corresponds to TRBD1 (5 bases). This CDR3 spans 12 amino acids. V gave up 9 bases and J gave up 6 bases, with 12 bases separating them. Per the germline V gene, CDR1 is SNHLY and CDR2 is FYNNEI. In DNA form, the CDR3 reads TGTGCCAGTCAAGGGGAGAGTCAGCCCCAGCATTTT. This translates into CASQGESQPQHF.

In its sample, this clone was seen once. The V call is TRBV25-1, the J call TRBJ1-1, with D tentatively TRBD1 (6 bases). Deletions cut 1 base from V and 5 bases from J, with 11 bases between. Looked up from germline, CDR1 is MGHDK and CDR2 is SYGVNS. This CDR3 spans 14 amino acids. The CDR3 sequence: CASSEWGLGTEAFF. The DNA for the CDR3 is TGTGCCAGCAGTGAATGGGGGCTGGGTACTGAAGCTTTCTTT.

This clone has a count of ten or more. The chain recombines TRBV18 with TRBJ1-2, with 10 bases fitting TRBD1. The V and J ends lost 4 bases and 7 bases, in that order; junction bases with no gene match: 18. This CDR3 contains 18 residues. Per germline, CDR1 KGHSH and CDR2 LQKENI. The CDR3 spells CASSLQPGQGPGIGGYTF. In DNA, the CDR3 is TGTGCCAGCTCACTCCAACCGGGACAGGGGCCGGGCATTGGTGGCTACACCTTC.

Turning to this clone: This CDR3 is also generated by other DNA sequences in the sample. The rearrangement uses TRBV5-1 and TRBJ2-3; TRBD2 matches 7 bases. The CDR3 extends over 13 amino acids. Germline CDR1 reads SGHRS; CDR2 reads YFSETQ. V lost 2 bases to trimming and J lost 4 bases; unmatched junction nucleotides: 1. CDR3 nucleotide sequence: TGCGCCAGCAGCTTTGCGGGGGCAGATACGCAGTATTTT. Amino acids: CASSFAGADTQYF. Using reference TRBV5-1 and TRBJ2-3 for the parts outside the CDR3, the full variable domain is KAGVTQTPRYLIKTRGQQVTLSCSPISGHRSVSWYQQTPGQGLQFLFEYFSETQRNKGNFPGRFSGRQFSNSRSEMNVSTLELGDSALYLCASSFAGADTQYFGPGTRLTVL.

The chain recombines TRBV19 with TRBJ1-2; possibly TRBD1 for D (6 bases). Trimming cost V 4 bases and J 4 bases, with 16 bases left between them. Germline lookup yields CDR1 LNHDA and CDR2 SQIVND (reference sequence). This CDR3 is built from 15 residues. For the CDR3, the DNA is TGTGCCAGTAGTAGGGGGCAGACAGTCGGCTATGGCTACACCTTC. Translation gives CASSRGQTVGYGYTF.

V and J are TRBV7-9 and TRBJ2-7; a possible D gene is TRBD2 (6 bases). CDR1 SEHNR and CDR2 FQNEAQ come from the germline V gene (reference sequence). This CDR3 spans 15 amino acids. With 5 bases removed from V and 2 bases from J, the gap between germline ends came to 16 bases. The CDR3 reads CASSQDTGVAYEQYF. In DNA, the CDR3 is TGTGCCAGCAGCCAAGACACGGGGGTAGCCTACGAGCAGTACTTC.